Listed below are T cell receptor beta chains from one sample, sequenced in a study of T cells in Graves' hyperthyroidism and ophthalmopathy. Using its own MiXCR run on the multiplex PCR reads, TCRdb lists one record per CDR3 protein. The sample holds 500,000 to 600,000 distinct CDR3 sequences; about a sixth are singletons and the top ten take 15% to 20%. The sequenced sample consisted of blood. These receptors were collected from a woman aged 18-30 years with Graves' hyperthyroidism. Both conserved end residues are part of each CDR3. The D gene is left open where the match is weak. Only part of the rows carry a size: once, few, many, or a class if the clone is expanded.

cdr3_aa	cdr3_nt	clone_size	j_call	d_call	v_call
CASTTPGRGAFF	TGTGCCAGCACCACGCCGGGGAGGGGAGCTTTCTTT	many	TRBJ1-1	.	TRBV11-2
CASGIGPLYSGNTIYF	TGTGCTAGTGGTATCGGGCCGCTCTACTCTGGAAACACCATATATTTT	few	TRBJ1-3	.	TRBV12-5
CAWSRQGPGTQYF	TGTGCCTGGAGTCGCCAGGGTCCGGGGACCCAGTACTTC	.	TRBJ2-5	.	TRBV30
CSARDPTSGRGVQETQYF	TGCAGTGCTAGAGACCCGACTAGCGGGAGGGGGGTCCAAGAGACCCAGTACTTC	.	TRBJ2-5	TRBD2	TRBV20-1
CSASQGLEYNEQFF	TGCAGTGCTAGCCAGGGACTAGAGTACAATGAGCAGTTCTTC	many	TRBJ2-1	TRBD2	TRBV20-1
CASSLMTGGNSPLHF	TGTGCCAGCAGCTTAATGACGGGCGGGAATTCACCCCTCCACTTT	many	TRBJ1-6	.	TRBV7-2
CASKWGNSYEQYF	TGTGCCAGCAAGTGGGGCAACTCCTACGAGCAGTACTTC	many	TRBJ2-7	.	TRBV7-2
CASSDGGGADTQYF	TGTGCCAGCAGTGACGGCGGGGGGGCAGATACGCAGTATTTT	.	TRBJ2-3	TRBD2	TRBV6-4
CASGQAGGRRDTDTQYF	TGTGCCAGCGGGCAAGCGGGAGGGCGGCGAGACACAGATACGCAGTATTTT	.	TRBJ2-3	TRBD2	TRBV5-8
CASSFGTGRTSGSYNEQFF	TGCGCCAGCAGCTTTGGGACAGGACGGACTAGCGGCTCCTACAATGAGCAGTTCTTC	.	TRBJ2-1	TRBD2	TRBV5-1
CASSLRVGGLYNEQFF	TGTGCCAGCAGCTTAAGGGTGGGGGGGCTGTACAATGAGCAGTTCTTC	many	TRBJ2-1	.	TRBV7-8
CASSLDPASSDNEQFF	TGTGCCAGCAGCTTAGATCCAGCCTCTAGCGACAATGAGCAGTTCTTC	few	TRBJ2-1	.	TRBV11-2
CASSYSRHGNQPQHF	TGTGCCAGCAGTTACTCGCGACATGGCAATCAGCCCCAGCATTTT	.	TRBJ1-5	.	TRBV6-5
CATSDPTPSTDTQYF	TGTGCCACCAGTGACCCGACGCCCAGCACAGATACGCAGTATTTT	many	TRBJ2-3	.	TRBV24-1
CASWGTRSYEQYF	TGTGCCAGCTGGGGGACACGATCCTACGAGCAGTACTTC	few	TRBJ2-7	.	TRBV2
CASSQDKVRRFF	TGTGCCAGCAGCCAAGATAAGGTCAGAAGGTTCTTC	many	TRBJ2-1	.	TRBV3-1
CASSQVRGQGGRETQYF	TGTGCCAGCAGCCAAGTACGCGGGCAGGGAGGTAGAGAGACCCAGTACTTC	.	TRBJ2-5	.	TRBV9
CASSPSGASYEQYF	TGTGCCAGCAGCCCGAGTGGGGCGTCCTACGAGCAGTACTTC	few	TRBJ2-7	.	TRBV7-8
CASSLSPTEKLFF	TGCGCCAGCAGTCTAAGCCCCACCGAAAAACTGTTTTTT	few	TRBJ1-4	.	TRBV5-1
CASSPPTGTYEQYF	TGTGCCAGCAGTCCACCGACAGGGACCTACGAGCAGTACTTC	many	TRBJ2-7	TRBD1	TRBV12-3/TRBV12-4
CASSPGTRGPLHF	TGCGCCAGCAGCCCGGGGACACGGGGACCCCTCCACTTT	.	TRBJ1-6	.	TRBV4-3
CASSEEGYEQFF	TGTGCCAGCAGTGAAGAAGGGTACGAGCAGTTCTTC	many	TRBJ2-1	.	TRBV6-1
CASSLVGATSSYEQYF	TGTGCCAGCAGCTTGGTGGGGGCTACGAGCTCCTACGAGCAGTACTTC	many	TRBJ2-7	.	TRBV7-9
CASSQAGMLSSYNSPLHF	TGCGCCAGCAGCCAAGCAGGGATGTTAAGCTCCTATAATTCACCCCTCCACTTT	few	TRBJ1-6	.	TRBV4-3